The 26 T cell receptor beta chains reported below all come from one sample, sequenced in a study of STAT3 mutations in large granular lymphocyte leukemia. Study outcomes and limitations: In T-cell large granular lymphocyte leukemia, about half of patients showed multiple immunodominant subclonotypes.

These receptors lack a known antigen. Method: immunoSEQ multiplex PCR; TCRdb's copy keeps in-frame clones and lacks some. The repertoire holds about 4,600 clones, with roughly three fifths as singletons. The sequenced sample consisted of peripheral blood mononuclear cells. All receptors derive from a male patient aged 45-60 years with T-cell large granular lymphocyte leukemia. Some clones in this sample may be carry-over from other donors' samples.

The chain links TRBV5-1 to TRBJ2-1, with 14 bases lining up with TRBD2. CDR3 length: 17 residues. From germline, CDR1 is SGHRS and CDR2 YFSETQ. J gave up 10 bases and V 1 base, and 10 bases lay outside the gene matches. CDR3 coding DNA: TGCGCCAGCAGCTTGCCTTTGCCGGGACTAGCGGGGGAAGAGCAGTTCTTC. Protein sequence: CASSLPLPGLAGEEQFF.

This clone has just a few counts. The CDR3 here is CALKMGSTDTQYF. The CDR3 region has the DNA TGTGCCTTAAAAATGGGCTCCACAGATACGCAGTATTTT. V and J are TRBV7-9 and TRBJ2-3; D not resolved. The CDR3 runs 13 residues. CDR1 is SEHNR, CDR2 FQNEAQ, per germline (reference sequence). The V gene lost 11 bases and the J gene lost 2 bases, with 14 bases spanning the gap.

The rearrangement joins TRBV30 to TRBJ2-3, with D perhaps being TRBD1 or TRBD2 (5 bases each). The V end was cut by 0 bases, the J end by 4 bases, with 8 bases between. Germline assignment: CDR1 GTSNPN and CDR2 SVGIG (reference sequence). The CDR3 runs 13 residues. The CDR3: CAWSVLGADTQYF. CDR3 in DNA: TGTGCCTGGAGTGTACTGGGGGCAGATACGCAGTATTTT.

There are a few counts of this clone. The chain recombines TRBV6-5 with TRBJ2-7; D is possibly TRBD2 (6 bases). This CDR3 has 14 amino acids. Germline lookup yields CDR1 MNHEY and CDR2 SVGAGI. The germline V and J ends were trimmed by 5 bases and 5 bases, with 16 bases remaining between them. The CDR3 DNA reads TGTGCCAGCAGTAGAACTAGCAATCCGAACGAGCAGTACTTC. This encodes CASSRTSNPNEQYF.

The CDR3 region has the DNA TGTGCCTGGAGCAAAGAAACCGGGAGTGCAGAGACCCAGTACTTC. Amino acids: CAWSKETGSAETQYF. The chain joins TRBV30 to TRBJ2-5, with D possibly TRBD2 on 6 matching bases. The length of the CDR3 is 15 residues. Germline V gives CDR1 GTSNPN, CDR2 SVGIG (reference sequence). With 3 bases removed from V and 4 bases from J, the gap between germline ends came to 18 bases. Full variable domain (missing parts from reference TRBV30 and TRBJ2-5): SQTIHQWPATLVQPVGSPLSLECTVEGTSNPNLYWYRQAAGRGLQLLFYSVGIGQISSEVPQNLSASRPQDRQFILSSKKLLLSDSGFYLCAWSKETGSAETQYFGPGTRLLVL.

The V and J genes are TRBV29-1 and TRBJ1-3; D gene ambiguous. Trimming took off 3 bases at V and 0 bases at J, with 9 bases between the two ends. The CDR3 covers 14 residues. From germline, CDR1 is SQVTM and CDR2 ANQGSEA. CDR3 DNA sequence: TGCAGCGTTGAGGGCGGGAGCTCTGGAAACACCATATATTTT. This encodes CSVEGGSSGNTIYF.

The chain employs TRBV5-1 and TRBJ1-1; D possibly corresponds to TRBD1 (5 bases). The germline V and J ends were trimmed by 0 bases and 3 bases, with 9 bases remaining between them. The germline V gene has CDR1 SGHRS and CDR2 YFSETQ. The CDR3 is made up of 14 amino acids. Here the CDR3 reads CASSLDRTHTEAFF. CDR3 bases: TGCGCCAGCAGCTTGGACAGGACGCACACTGAAGCTTTCTTT.

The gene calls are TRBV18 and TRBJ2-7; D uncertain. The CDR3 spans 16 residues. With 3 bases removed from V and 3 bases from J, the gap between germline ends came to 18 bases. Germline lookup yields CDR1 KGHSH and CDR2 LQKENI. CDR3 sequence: CASSPTERRTIYEQYF. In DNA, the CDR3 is TGTGCCAGCTCACCTACCGAACGACGGACCATCTACGAGCAGTACTTC.

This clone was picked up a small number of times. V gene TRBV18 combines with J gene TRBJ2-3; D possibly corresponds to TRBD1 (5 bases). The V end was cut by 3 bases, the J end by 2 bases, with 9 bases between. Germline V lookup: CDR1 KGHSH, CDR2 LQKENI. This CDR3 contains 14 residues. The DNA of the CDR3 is TGTGCCAGCTCACCGGACATAATCACAGATACGCAGTATTTT. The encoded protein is CASSPDIITDTQYF.

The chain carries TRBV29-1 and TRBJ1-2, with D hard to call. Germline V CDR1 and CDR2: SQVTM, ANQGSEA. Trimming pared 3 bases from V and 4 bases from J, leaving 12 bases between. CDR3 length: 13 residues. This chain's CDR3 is CSVDSGSVYGYTF. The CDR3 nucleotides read TGCAGCGTTGACAGCGGGTCCGTCTATGGCTACACCTTC.

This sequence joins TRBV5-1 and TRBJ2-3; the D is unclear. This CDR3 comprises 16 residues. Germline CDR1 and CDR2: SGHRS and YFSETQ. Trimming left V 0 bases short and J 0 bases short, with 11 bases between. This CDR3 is CASSLAPSASTDTQYF. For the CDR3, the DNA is TGCGCCAGCAGCTTGGCCCCAAGCGCTAGCACAGATACGCAGTATTTT. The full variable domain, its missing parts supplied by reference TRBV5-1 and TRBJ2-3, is KAGVTQTPRYLIKTRGQQVTLSCSPISGHRSVSWYQQTPGQGLQFLFEYFSETQRNKGNFPGRFSGRQFSNSRSEMNVSTLELGDSALYLCASSLAPSASTDTQYFGPGTRLTVL.

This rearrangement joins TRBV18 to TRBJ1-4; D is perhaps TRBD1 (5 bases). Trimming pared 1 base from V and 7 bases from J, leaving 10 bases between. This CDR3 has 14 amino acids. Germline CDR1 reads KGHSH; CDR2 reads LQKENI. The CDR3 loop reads CASSPRGGTEKLFF. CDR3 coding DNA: TGTGCCAGCTCACCACGGGGGGGTACTGAAAAACTGTTTTTT.

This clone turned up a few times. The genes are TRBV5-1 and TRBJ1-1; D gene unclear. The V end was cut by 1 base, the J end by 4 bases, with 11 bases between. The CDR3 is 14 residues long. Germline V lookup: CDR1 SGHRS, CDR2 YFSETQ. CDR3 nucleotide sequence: TGCGCCAGCAGCTTGATGGGAGGCGGCACTGAAGCTTTCTTT. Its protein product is CASSLMGGGTEAFF.

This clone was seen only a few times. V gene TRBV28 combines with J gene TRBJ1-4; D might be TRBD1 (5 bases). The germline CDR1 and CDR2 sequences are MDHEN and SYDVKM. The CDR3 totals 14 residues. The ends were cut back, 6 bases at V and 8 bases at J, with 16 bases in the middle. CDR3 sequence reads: CASRSGALSEKLFF. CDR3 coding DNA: TGTGCCAGCAGGTCCGGGGCCCTGAGCGAAAAACTGTTTTTT.

CDR3 sequence reads: CASSLNRVDGYTF. The CDR3 region has the DNA TGTGCCAGCAGCCTTAATAGGGTCGATGGCTACACCTTC. The J gene is TRBJ1-2, the V gene TRBV27, with no clear D. Trimming removed 6 bases at V and 6 bases at J, with 14 bases between. CDR1 and CDR2 (germline): MNHEY, SMNVEV (reference sequence). The CDR3 consists of 13 residues.

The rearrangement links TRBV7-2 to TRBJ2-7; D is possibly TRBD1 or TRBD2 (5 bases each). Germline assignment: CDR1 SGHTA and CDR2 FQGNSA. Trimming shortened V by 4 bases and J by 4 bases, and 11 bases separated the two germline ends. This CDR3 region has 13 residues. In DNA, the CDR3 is TGTGCCAGCAGCTCCGGGACGGTGTACGAGCAGTACTTC. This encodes CASSSGTVYEQYF.

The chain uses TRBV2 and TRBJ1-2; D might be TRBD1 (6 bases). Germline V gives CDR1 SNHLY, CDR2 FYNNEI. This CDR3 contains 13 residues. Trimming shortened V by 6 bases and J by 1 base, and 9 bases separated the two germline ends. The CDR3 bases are TGTGCCAGCAGCCAGGACAGTAACTATGGCTACACCTTC. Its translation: CASSQDSNYGYTF.

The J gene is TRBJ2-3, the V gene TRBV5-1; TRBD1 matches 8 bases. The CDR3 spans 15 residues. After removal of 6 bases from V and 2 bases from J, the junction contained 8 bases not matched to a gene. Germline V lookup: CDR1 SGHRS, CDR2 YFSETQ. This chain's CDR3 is CASILGTGPTDTQYF. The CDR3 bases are TGCGCCAGCATTCTCGGGACAGGACCCACAGATACGCAGTATTTT.

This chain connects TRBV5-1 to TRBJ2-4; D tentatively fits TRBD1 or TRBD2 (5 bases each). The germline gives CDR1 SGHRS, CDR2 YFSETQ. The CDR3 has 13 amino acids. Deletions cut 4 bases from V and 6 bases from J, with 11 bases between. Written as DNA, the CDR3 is TGCGCCAGCAGCGTGGGGACGCGAAACATTCAGTACTTC. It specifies CASSVGTRNIQYF.

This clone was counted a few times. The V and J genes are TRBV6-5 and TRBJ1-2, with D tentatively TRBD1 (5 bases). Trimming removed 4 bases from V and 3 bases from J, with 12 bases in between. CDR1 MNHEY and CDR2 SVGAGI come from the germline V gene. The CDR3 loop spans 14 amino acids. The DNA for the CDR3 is TGTGCCAGCAGTTTTAAGGGGCGTGACTATGGCTACACCTTC. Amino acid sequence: CASSFKGRDYGYTF.

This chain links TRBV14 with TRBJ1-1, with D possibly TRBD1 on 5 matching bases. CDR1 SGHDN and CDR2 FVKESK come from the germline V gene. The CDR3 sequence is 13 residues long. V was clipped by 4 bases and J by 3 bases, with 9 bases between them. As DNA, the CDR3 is TGTGCCAGCAGCCGAGCAGGGTACACTGAAGCTTTCTTT. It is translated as CASSRAGYTEAFF.

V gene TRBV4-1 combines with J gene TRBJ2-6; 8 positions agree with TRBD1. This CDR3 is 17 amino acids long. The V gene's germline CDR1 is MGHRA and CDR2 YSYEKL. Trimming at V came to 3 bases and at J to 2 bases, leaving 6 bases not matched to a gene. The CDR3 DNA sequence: TGCGCCAGCAGCCACCGGACAGGGTTAACTGGGGCCAACGTCCTGACTTTC. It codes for CASSHRTGLTGANVLTF.

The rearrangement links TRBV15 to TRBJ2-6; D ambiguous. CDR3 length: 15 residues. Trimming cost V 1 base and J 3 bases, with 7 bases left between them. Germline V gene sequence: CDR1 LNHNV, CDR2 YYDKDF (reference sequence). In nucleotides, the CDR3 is TGTGCCACCAGCAGAGGGGGAAATGGGGCCAACGTCCTGACTTTC. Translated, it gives CATSRGGNGANVLTF.

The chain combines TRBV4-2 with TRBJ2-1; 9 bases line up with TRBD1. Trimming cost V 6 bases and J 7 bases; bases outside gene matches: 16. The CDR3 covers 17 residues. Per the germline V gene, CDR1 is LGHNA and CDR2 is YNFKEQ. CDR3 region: CASSHYFSRDRVNEQFF. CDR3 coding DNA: TGTGCCAGCAGTCACTACTTCTCTCGGGACAGGGTGAATGAGCAGTTCTTC.

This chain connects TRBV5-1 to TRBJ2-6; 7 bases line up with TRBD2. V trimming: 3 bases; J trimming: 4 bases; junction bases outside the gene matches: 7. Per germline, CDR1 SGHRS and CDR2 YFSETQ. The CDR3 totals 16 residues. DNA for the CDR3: TGCGCCAGCAGCTACCAGGGAGGGCCCGGGGCCAACGTCCTGACTTTC. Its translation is CASSYQGGPGANVLTF. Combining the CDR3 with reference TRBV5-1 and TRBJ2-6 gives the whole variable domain KAGVTQTPRYLIKTRGQQVTLSCSPISGHRSVSWYQQTPGQGLQFLFEYFSETQRNKGNFPGRFSGRQFSNSRSEMNVSTLELGDSALYLCASSYQGGPGANVLTFGAGSRLTVL.

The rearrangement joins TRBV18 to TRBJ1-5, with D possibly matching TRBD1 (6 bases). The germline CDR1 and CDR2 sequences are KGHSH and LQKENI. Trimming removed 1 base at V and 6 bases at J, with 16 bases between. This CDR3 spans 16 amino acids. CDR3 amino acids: CASSPQINRVSQPQHF. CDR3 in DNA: TGTGCCAGCTCACCACAAATTAACAGGGTCAGTCAGCCCCAGCATTTT.